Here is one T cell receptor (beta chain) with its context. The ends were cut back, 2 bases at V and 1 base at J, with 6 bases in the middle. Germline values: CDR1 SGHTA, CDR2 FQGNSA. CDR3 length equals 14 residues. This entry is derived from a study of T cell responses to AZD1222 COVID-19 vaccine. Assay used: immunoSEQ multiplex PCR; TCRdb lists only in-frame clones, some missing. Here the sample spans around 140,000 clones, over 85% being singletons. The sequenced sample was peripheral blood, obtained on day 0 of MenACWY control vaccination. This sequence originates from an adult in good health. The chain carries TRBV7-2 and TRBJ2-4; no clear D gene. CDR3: CASSLRMAKNIQYF. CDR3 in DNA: TGTGCCAGCAGCTTACGTATGGCCAAAAACATTCAGTACTTC.